This T cell receptor (beta chain) was recorded in a study of blood T cell repertoires in COVID-19. Study-level information: COVID-19 samples, acute and convalescent, were from the United States, Italy and Spain. From T cells, B-cell-depleted T cells, or PBMCs came the material, which was cDNA or gDNA.

The germline V gene has CDR1 SGHVS and CDR2 FQNEAQ. The CDR3 is 14 residues long. V lost 5 bases and J lost 5, with 13 bases in between. Authors' data handling: Estimates of nucleated cell counts were drawn from the amplification of reference gene primers. Sequenced by immunoSEQ multiplex PCR; TCRdb stores in-frame clones only, minus some. D and trimming were read from the DNA, whereas the V and J calls and clone size are those reported in that table. Here the sample spans under 70,000 clones, about 86% being singletons. Sequenced input: peripheral blood. This chain uses TRBV7-8 with TRBJ2-4; D is ambiguous. The sequence was obtained from a man aged 50 to 59 with acute or convalescent COVID-19. Here the CDR3 DNA reads TGTGCCAGCAGCCCGTCAGGCCTGCAAAACATTCAGTACTTC. Translation gives CASSPSGLQNIQYF.